This entry lists 13 T cell receptor beta chains sequenced from one sample in a study of response to subunit inactivated influenza vaccine. TCRdb ran MiXCR on the RT-PCR reads and lists one entry per CDR3 protein. The sample lists around 480,000 distinct CDR3 sequences; 10% to 11% were seen once. Specimen: PBMCs from blood, collected roughly 45 days after vaccination. Every receptor here comes from a man aged 45 to 65 who received an inactivated influenza vaccine.

This clonotype was detected many times. V gene TRBV9 combines with J gene TRBJ2-1; D is perhaps TRBD2 (5 bases). Germline CDR1 and CDR2: SGDLS and YYNGEE. V gave up 0 bases and J gave up 0 bases, with 7 bases separating them. This CDR3 contains 15 residues. The CDR3 sequence: CASSVVEGSYNEQFF. For the CDR3, the DNA is TGTGCCAGCAGCGTAGTCGAGGGCTCCTACAATGAGCAGTTCTTC.

This clonotype was seen only a few times. V usage is TRBV20-1 and J usage is TRBJ2-2; maybe TRBD1 (5 bases). The V gene lost 2 bases and the J gene lost 8 bases, with 12 bases spanning the gap. Germline V lookup: CDR1 DFQATT, CDR2 SNEGSKA (reference sequence). This CDR3 is built from 13 residues. The CDR3, as DNA: TGCAGTGCTAGAACAAGGGGTAGGGGGGAGCTGTTTTTT. Residues: CSARTRGRGELFF.

The chain couples TRBV18 to TRBJ2-1, with TRBD2 matching over 10 bases. The CDR3 extends over 16 amino acids. Per the germline V gene, CDR1 is KGHSH and CDR2 is LQKENI. The ends lost 2 bases at V and 3 bases at J; junction bases unmatched: 4. The CDR3 DNA follows: TGTGCCAGCTCACCATGGACTAGCGGAAGCTACAATGAGCAGTTCTTC. Encoded protein: CASSPWTSGSYNEQFF.

The J gene is TRBJ2-3, the V gene TRBV28; tentative D call: TRBD1 (6 bases). Germline CDR1 and CDR2: MDHEN and SYDVKM. V lost 9 bases and J lost 1, with 14 bases in between. The CDR3 extends over 14 amino acids. The DNA for the CDR3 is TGTGCCAGTGGCGTCAGGGGCCGCACAGATACGCAGTATTTT. As protein: CASGVRGRTDTQYF.

The sample holds a few counts of this clonotype. This chain joins TRBV9 and TRBJ2-2; D gene unclear. With 1 base removed from V and 3 bases from J, the gap between germline ends came to 13 bases. CDR3 length: 16 amino acids. Germline V gene lookup returns CDR1 SGDLS and CDR2 YYNGEE. The CDR3 DNA reads TGTGCCAGCAGCGTATTCCGGCTAGTTGACACCGGGGAGCTGTTTTTT. Encoded protein: CASSVFRLVDTGELFF.

This clonotype was counted a few times. The V call is TRBV20-1, the J call TRBJ2-5; TRBD1 matches at 9 bases. V lost 5 bases and J lost 5; bases outside the gene matches: 12. Germline values: CDR1 DFQATT, CDR2 SNEGSKA (reference sequence). The CDR3 loop spans 15 amino acids. CDR3 nucleotides: TGCAGTGCTGGAGCCCCCGGACAGGGGTTCGAGACCCAGTACTTC. Translating gives CSAGAPGQGFETQYF.

This clonotype has at least ten counts. The rearrangement links TRBV10-3 to TRBJ1-2; maybe TRBD1 (6 bases). Trimming left V 2 bases short and J 8 bases short, with 21 bases between. Germline V gene data show CDR1 as ENHRY and CDR2 as SYGVKD. The CDR3 contains 16 residues. CDR3 loop: CAISEGTNAFKVGYTF. The DNA of the CDR3 is TGTGCCATCAGTGAGGGGACAAACGCTTTCAAAGTGGGCTACACCTTC.

This clonotype was detected only a few times. The CDR3 sequence: CASRGGGAETQYF. The CDR3 nucleotides read TGTGCCAGCCGAGGAGGGGGTGCTGAGACCCAGTACTTC. The V gene is TRBV5-5, the J gene TRBJ2-5, with D perhaps matching TRBD1 or TRBD2 (6 bases each). Trimming pared 7 bases from V and 5 bases from J, leaving 15 bases between. This CDR3 region has 13 residues. The germline V gene has CDR1 SGHKS and CDR2 YYEKEE (reference sequence).

The rearrangement uses TRBV7-3 and TRBJ2-1; TRBD2 agrees at 11 bases. The germline CDR1 and CDR2 sequences are SGHTA and FQGTGA. CDR3 length: 17 residues. The J segment lost 7 bases and the V segment lost 4 bases, leaving 12 bases of the junction unmatched. The chain's CDR3 is CASSSYLAGGLSNEQFF. DNA of the CDR3: TGTGCCAGCAGCTCCTATCTAGCGGGAGGCCTCTCTAATGAGCAGTTCTTC.

This chain links TRBV6-1 with TRBJ2-3; possibly TRBD1 for D (6 bases). The germline V gene encodes CDR1 MNHNS and CDR2 SASEGT. CDR3 length: 14 amino acids. Trimming pared 4 bases from V and 4 bases from J, leaving 12 bases between. The CDR3 DNA is TGTGCCAGCAGTGGTACAGGGCGTGCAGATACGCAGTATTTT. It specifies CASSGTGRADTQYF.

The table lists this clonotype with many counts. This CDR3 is CSAPLREYYGYTF. CDR3 nucleotide sequence: TGCAGTGCTCCCCTCAGGGAATACTATGGCTACACCTTC. The chain carries TRBV20-1 and TRBJ1-2, with D tentatively TRBD1 (5 bases). CDR1 is DFQATT, CDR2 SNEGSKA, per germline (reference sequence). The CDR3 is 13 residues long. Trimming took off 5 bases at V and 3 bases at J, with 13 bases between the two ends.

This clonotype was recorded at least ten times. CDR3 DNA sequence: TGTGCCAGCAGCTTAGAGGCCATCACTAACTATGGCTACACCTTC. This sequence encodes CASSLEAITNYGYTF. The rearrangement links TRBV7-2 to TRBJ1-2; D remains ambiguous. Trimming removed 1 base at V and 0 bases at J, with 9 bases between. CDR3 length: 15 residues. Germline-derived CDR1 and CDR2 are SGHTA and FQGNSA.

A single count supports this clonotype. The CDR3 is CASSLRGPPDHEQYF. The DNA of the CDR3 is TGCGCCAGCAGCTTGAGGGGACCCCCCGACCACGAGCAGTACTTC. This chain links TRBV5-1 with TRBJ2-7; D is possibly TRBD1 or TRBD2 (5 bases each). V was clipped by 1 base and J by 5 bases, with 16 bases between them. Germline assignment: CDR1 SGHRS and CDR2 YFSETQ. The CDR3 extends over 15 amino acids.